The entry below describes one T cell receptor (beta chain). Its target is unknown. The sample belongs to a study of beta chain features in type 1 diabetes. Overall study results and limits: People with Type 1 diabetes carried modestly yet significantly shorter TCRB CDR3s in all four CD4+ subsets.

Expressed TCRB transcripts were sequenced because the isolated RNA had all been reverse transcribed beforehand. Clones were read by immunoSEQ multiplex PCR, and TCRdb kept only the in-frame ones, dropping some. The sample has fewer than 400,000 clones; around 9% are singletons. Germline CDR1 and CDR2: MNHEY and SVGAGI. The V and J ends lost 2 bases and 3 bases respectively, with 13 bases between them. This CDR3 spans 15 amino acids. J is TRBJ1-1 and V is TRBV6-5, with D possibly TRBD1 on 5 matching bases. Source material: central memory CD4+ T cells from blood. The TCR comes from a man aged 30 to 39 with type 1 diabetes. The CDR3, as DNA: TGTGCCAGCAGTTACCGAGACTGGGGCGACACTGAAGCTTTCTTT. Translated: CASSYRDWGDTEAFF.